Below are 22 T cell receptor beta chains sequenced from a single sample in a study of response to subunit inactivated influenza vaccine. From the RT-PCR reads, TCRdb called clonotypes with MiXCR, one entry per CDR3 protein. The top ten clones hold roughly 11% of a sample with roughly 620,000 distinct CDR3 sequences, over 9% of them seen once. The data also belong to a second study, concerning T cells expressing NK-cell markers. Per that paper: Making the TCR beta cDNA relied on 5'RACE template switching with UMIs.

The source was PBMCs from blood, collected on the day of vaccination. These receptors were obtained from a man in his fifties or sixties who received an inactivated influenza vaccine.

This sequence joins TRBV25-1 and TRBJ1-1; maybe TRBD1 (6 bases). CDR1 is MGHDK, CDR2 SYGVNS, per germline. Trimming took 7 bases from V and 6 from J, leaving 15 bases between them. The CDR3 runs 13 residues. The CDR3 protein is CASKGRGNPEAFF. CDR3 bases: TGTGCCAGCAAGGGCAGGGGTAACCCTGAAGCTTTCTTT.

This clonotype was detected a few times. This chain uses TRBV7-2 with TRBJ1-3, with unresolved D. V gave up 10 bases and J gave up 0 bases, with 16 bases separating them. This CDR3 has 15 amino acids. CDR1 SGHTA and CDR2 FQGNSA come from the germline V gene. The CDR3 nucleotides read TGTGCCACCCGACTACTGGGGAGCTCTGGAAACACCATATATTTT. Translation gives CATRLLGSSGNTIYF.

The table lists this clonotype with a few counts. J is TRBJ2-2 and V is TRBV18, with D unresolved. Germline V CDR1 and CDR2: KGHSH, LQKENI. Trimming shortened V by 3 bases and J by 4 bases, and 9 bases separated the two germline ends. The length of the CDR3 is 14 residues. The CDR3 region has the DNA TGTGCCAGCTCACCGTCATACGGCACCGGGGAGCTGTTTTTT. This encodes CASSPSYGTGELFF.

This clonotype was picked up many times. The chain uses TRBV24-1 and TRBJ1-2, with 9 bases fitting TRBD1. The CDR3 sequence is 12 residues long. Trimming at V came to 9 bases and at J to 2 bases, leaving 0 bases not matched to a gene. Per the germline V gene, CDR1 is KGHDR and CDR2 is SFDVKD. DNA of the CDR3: TGTGCCACCGGGACAGGGAACTATGGCTACACCTTC. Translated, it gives CATGTGNYGYTF.

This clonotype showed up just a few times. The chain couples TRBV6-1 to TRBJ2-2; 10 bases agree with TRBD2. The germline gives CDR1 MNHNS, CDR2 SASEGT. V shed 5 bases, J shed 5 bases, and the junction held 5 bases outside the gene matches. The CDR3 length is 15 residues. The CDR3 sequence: CASSQLAGVTGELFF. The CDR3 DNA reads TGTGCCAGCAGTCAGCTAGCGGGAGTTACCGGGGAGCTGTTTTTT.

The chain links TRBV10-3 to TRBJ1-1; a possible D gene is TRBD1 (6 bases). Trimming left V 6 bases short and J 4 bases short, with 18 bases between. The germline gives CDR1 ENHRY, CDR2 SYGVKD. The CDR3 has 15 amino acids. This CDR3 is CAIRGGQGRFTEAFF. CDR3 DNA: TGTGCCATCAGGGGGGGGCAGGGGCGTTTCACTGAAGCTTTCTTT.

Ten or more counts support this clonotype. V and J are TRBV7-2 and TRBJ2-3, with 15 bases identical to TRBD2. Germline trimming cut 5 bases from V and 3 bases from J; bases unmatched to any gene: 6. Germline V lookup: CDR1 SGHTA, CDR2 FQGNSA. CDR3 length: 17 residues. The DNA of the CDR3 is TGTGCCAGCAGCCCCAGGACTAGCGGGAGGGGTACAGATACGCAGTATTTT. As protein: CASSPRTSGRGTDTQYF.

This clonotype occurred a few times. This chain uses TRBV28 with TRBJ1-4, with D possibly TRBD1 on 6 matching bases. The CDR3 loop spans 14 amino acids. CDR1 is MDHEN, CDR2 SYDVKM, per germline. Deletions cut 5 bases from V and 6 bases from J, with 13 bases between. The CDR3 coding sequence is TGTGCCAGCAGTCCGCAGGGGATCGATGAAAAACTGTTTTTT. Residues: CASSPQGIDEKLFF.

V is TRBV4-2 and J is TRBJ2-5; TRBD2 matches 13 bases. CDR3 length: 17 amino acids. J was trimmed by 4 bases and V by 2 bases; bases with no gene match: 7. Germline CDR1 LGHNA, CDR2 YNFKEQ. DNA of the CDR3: TGTGCCAGCAGCCAAACTAGCGGGGGGGCTATTGGAGAGACCCAGTACTTC. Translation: CASSQTSGGAIGETQYF.

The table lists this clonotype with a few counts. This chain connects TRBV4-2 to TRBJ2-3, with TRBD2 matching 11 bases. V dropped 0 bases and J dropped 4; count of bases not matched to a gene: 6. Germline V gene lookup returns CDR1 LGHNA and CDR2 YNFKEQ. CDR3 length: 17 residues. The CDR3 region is CASSQDFTSGGPDTQYF. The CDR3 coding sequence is TGTGCCAGCAGCCAAGATTTCACTAGCGGGGGACCAGATACGCAGTATTTT.

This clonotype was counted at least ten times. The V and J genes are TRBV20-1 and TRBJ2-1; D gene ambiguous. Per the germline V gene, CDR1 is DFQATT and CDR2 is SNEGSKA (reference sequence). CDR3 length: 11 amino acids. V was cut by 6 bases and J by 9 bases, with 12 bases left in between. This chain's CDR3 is CSAPSGGEQFF. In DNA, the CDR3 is TGCAGTGCCCCCAGTGGCGGTGAGCAGTTCTTC.

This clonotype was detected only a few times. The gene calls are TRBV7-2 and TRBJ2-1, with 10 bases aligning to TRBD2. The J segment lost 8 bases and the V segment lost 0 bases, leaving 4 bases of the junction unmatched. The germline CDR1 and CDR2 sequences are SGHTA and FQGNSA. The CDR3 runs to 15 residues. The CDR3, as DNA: TGTGCCAGCAGCTTAGCACAGACTAGCGGGTATGAGCAGTTCTTC. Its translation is CASSLAQTSGYEQFF.

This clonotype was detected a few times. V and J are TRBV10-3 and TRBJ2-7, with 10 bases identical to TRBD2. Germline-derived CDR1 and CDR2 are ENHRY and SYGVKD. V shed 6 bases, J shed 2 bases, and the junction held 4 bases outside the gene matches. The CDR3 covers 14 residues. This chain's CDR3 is CAIRLAGGPYEQYF. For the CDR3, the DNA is TGTGCCATCAGGTTAGCGGGGGGCCCCTACGAGCAGTACTTC.

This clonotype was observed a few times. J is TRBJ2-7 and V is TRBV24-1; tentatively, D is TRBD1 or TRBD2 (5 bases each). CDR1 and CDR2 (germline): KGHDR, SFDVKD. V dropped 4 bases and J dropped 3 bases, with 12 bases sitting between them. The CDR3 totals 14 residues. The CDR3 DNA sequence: TGTGCCACCAGTGACCGAGGGACCAACTACGAGCAGTACTTC. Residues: CATSDRGTNYEQYF.

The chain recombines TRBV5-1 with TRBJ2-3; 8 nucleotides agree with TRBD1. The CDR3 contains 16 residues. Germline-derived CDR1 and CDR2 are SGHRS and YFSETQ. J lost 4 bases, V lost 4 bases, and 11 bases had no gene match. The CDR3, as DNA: TGCGCCAGCAGCGTGGCCCCGGACAGGGAGGCAGATACGCAGTATTTT. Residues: CASSVAPDREADTQYF.

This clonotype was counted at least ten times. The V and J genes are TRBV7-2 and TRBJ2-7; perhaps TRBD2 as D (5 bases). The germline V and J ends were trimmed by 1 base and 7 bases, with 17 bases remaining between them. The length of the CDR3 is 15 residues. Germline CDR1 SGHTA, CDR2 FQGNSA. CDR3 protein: CASSLGGSHLSEQYF. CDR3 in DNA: TGTGCCAGCAGCTTAGGAGGGTCCCACCTCTCTGAGCAGTACTTC.

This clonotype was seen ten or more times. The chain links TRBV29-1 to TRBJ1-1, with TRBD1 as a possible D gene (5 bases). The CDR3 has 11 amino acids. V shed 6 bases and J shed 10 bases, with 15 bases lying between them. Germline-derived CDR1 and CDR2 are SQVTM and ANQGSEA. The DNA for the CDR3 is TGCAGCGTCCCTGGGGCCCGGGGAGCTTTCTTT. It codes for CSVPGARGAFF.

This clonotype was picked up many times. DNA of the CDR3: TGTGCCAGCAGCTTAGTGGAACTAGCCTACGAGCAGTACTTC. As protein: CASSLVELAYEQYF. The genes are TRBV7-8 and TRBJ2-7, with D possibly TRBD2 on 5 matching bases. CDR1 SGHVS and CDR2 FQNEAQ come from the germline V gene. This CDR3 is 14 amino acids long. Trimming took 1 base from V and 2 from J, leaving 9 bases between them.

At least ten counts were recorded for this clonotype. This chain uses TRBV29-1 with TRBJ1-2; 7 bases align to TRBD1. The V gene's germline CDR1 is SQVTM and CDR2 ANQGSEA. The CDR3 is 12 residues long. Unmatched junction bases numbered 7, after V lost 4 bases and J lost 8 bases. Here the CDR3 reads CSVVGGDRGYTF. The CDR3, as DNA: TGCAGCGTTGTTGGAGGGGACAGAGGCTACACCTTC.

The CDR3 reads CASNRRDSYEQYF. The CDR3 DNA is TGTGCCAGCAACCGACGGGACTCCTACGAGCAGTACTTC. J is TRBJ2-7 and V is TRBV14; tentative D call: TRBD2 (5 bases). The CDR3 is 13 amino acids. Germline V gene sequence: CDR1 SGHDN, CDR2 FVKESK. Deletions cut 7 bases from V and 0 bases from J, with 10 bases between.

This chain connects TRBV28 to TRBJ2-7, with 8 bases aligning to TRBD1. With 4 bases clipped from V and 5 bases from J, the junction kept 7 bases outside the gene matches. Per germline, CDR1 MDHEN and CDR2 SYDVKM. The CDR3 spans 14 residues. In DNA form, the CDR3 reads TGTGCCAGCAGTTCTGGACAGGGTTTCAACGAGCAGTACTTC. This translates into CASSSGQGFNEQYF.

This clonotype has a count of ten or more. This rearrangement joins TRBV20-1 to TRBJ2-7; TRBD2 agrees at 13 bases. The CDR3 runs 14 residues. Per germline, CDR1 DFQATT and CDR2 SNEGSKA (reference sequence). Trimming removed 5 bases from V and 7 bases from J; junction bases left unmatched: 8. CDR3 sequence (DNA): TGCAGTGCTCAAGGACTAGCGGGAGTGGGGGAGCAGTACTTC. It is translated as CSAQGLAGVGEQYF.